The entry that follows covers one T cell receptor beta chain sequence. Its antigen is currently unknown. TCR beta VDJ combinations and CDR3 sequences were profiled from genomic DNA. MiXCR, run by TCRdb on the reads, gives a single entry per CDR3 protein. Of around 180,000 distinct CDR3 sequences listed, 55% to 75% are singletons. The sample originates from a study of CD8+CD57+ T cells in acquired aplastic anemia. Study-wide background: Healthy donor CD4+ samples were sequenced to a depth that averaged roughly 10 million reads.

Study conclusions and caveats: Patients did not significantly differ from controls in CD8+ Simpson's diversity.

Sequenced material: sorted CD4+, CD8+, or CD8+CD57+ T cells (not recorded which) from PBMCs. This TCR was recovered from a human donor in good health.

The CDR3 reads CASSLRQLGYTDTQYF. The CDR3, as DNA: TGTGCCAGCAGCTTACGGCAGTTGGGCTACACAGATACGCAGTATTTT. The chain combines TRBV7-2 with TRBJ2-3; D remains unclear. The CDR3 length is 16 residues. Germline V CDR1 and CDR2: SGHTA, FQGNSA. V lost 2 bases to trimming and J lost 2 bases, with 14 bases between them.